This TCR beta chain was recorded in a study of T cell responses to AZD1222 COVID-19 vaccine. The data were produced by immunoSEQ multiplex PCR, yet TCRdb's version contains in-frame clones alone and is incomplete. The repertoire has roughly 150,000 clones, roughly 91% of them found once; the top ten carry roughly 2%. Per germline, CDR1 SGDLS and CDR2 YYNGEE. The trim removed 1 base at V and 4 bases at J, leaving 4 bases unmatched. There are 15 residues in the CDR3. This clonotype was obtained from an adult who received the AZD1222 COVID-19 vaccine. This material consisted of peripheral blood, taken 28 days after the second AZD1222 dose. This chain links TRBV9 with TRBJ2-1, with TRBD2 matching 8 bases. CDR3 sequence (DNA): TGTGCCAGCAGCGTAAGTAGCGGGACGTACAATGAGCAGTTCTTC. Amino acid sequence: CASSVSSGTYNEQFF.